This T cell receptor beta chain was sequenced during a study of OX40 agonist ivuxolimab in advanced cancers. Whole-study context: Intravenous ivuxolimab was administered to patients every 2 weeks at 0.01 to 10 mg/kg. General study points: Among expanded peripheral T cells, antigen specificity went undetermined. Clonal expansion among partial responders at 0.1-3.0 mg/kg ranked near the lowest.

This table comes from immunoSEQ multiplex PCR, and its TCRdb copy is limited to in-frame clones, with some not included. The sample lists about 82,000 clones; about 85% were seen once. As to this clone: Its antigen is still unknown.

The CDR3 sequence is 15 residues long. Trimming took 5 bases from V and 3 from J, leaving 14 bases between them. Germline CDR1 is SGHRS and CDR2 is YFSETQ. This chain links TRBV5-1 with TRBJ1-4, with no clear D. Material: CD4+ or CD8+ T cells sorted from blood, obtained in a trial of the OX40 agonist ivuxolimab. The TCR was taken from an adult with an advanced solid tumor such as melanoma, head and neck, liver or kidney cancer. In DNA, the CDR3 is TGCGCCAGCAGGGCTCTAGACGGATCTAATGAAAAACTGTTTTTT. The encoded protein is CASRALDGSNEKLFF. Looking up the rest from reference TRBV5-1 and TRBJ1-4 gives the full variable domain: KAGVTQTPRYLIKTRGQQVTLSCSPISGHRSVSWYQQTPGQGLQFLFEYFSETQRNKGNFPGRFSGRQFSNSRSEMNVSTLELGDSALYLCASRALDGSNEKLFFGSGTQLSVL.